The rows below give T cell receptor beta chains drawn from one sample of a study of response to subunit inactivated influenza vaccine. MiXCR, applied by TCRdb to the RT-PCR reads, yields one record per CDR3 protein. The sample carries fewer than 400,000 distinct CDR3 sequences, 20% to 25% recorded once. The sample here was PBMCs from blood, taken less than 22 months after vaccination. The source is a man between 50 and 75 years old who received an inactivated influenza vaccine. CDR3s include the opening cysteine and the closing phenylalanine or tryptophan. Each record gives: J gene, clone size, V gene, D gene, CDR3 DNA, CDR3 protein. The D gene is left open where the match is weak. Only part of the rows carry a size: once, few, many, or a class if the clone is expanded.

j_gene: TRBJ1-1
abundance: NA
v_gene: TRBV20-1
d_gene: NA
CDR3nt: TGCAGTGCTCGGATGGACACTGAAGCTTTCTTT
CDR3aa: CSARMDTEAFF

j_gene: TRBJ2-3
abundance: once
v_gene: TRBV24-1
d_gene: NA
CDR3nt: TGTGCCACCAGTGAGGCGATTTCAGATACGCAGTATTTT
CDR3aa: CATSEAISDTQYF

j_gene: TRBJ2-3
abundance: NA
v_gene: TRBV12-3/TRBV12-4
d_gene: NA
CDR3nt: TGTGCCAGCAGTTTAACGAAGGGGCAAACAGATACGCAGTATTTT
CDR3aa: CASSLTKGQTDTQYF

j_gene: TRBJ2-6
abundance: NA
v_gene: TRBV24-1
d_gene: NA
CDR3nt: TGTGCCACCAGTGATAAGCGTTCTGGGGCCAACGTCCTGACTTTC
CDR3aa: CATSDKRSGANVLTF

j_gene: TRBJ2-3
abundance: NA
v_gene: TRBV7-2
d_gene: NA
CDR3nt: TGTGCCAGCAGCTCATCCGGAATGTCGGTTGGATTGCAGTATTTT
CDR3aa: CASSSSGMSVGLQYF

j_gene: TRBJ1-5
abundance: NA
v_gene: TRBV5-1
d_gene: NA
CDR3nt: TGCGCCAGCAGTTCGGGGACGGAAGATATATACAGTCAGCCCCAGCATTTT
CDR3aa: CASSSGTEDIYSQPQHF

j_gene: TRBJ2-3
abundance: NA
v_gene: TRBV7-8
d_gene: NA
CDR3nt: TGTGCCAGCAGCCCGGGGTTGACGAGGAGGACAGATACGCAGTATTTT
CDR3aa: CASSPGLTRRTDTQYF

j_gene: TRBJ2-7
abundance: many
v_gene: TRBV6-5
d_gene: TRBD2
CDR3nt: TGTGCCAGCAGTTACTCGGGGGGGAGGGAGCAGTACTTC
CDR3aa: CASSYSGGREQYF

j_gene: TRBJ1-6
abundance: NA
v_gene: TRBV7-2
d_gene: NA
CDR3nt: TGTGCCAGCAGCAGGGGGGGTAGTTCACCCCTCCACTTT
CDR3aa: CASSRGGSSPLHF

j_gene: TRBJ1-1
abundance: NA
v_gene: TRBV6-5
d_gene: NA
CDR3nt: TGTGCCAGCAGTACTTACACGGGGATGAACACTGAAGCTTTCTTT
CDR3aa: CASSTYTGMNTEAFF

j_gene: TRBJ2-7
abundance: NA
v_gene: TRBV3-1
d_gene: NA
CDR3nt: TGTGCCAGCAGCCAACGTGGCATCTACGAGCAGTACTTC
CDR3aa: CASSQRGIYEQYF

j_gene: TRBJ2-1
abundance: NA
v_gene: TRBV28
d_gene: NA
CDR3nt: TGTGCCAGCAGCCCGAACTCGGGAAGCTCCTACAATGAGCAGTTCTTC
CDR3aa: CASSPNSGSSYNEQFF

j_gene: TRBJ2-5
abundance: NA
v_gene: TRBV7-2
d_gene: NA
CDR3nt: TGTGCCAGTAGAAGACTCGCGTACCAGGAGACCCAGTACTTC
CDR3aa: CASRRLAYQETQYF

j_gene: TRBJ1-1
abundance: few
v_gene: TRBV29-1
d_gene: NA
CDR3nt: TGCAGCGCCCTTTGGGGGGGAAACACTGAAGCTTTCTTT
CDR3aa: CSALWGGNTEAFF

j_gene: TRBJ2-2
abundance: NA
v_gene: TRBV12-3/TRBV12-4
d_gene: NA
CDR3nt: TGTGCCAGCAGTTTATCAGGGACCGGGGAGCTGTCTTTT
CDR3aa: CASSLSGTGELSF

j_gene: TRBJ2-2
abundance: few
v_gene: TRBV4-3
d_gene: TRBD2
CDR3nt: TGCGCCAGCAGCATGGGACTAGCGGGAGAAACCGGGGAGCTGTTTTTT
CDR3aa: CASSMGLAGETGELFF

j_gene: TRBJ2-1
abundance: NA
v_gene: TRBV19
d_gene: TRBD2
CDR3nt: TGTGCCAGTAGTATCGCGACTAGCGGGGGGCCGCCTAATTACAATGAGCAGTTCTTC
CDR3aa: CASSIATSGGPPNYNEQFF

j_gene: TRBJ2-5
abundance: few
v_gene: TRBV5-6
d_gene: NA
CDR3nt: TGTGCCAGCAGCTTGCACCGTTTCCAAGAGACCCAGTACTTC
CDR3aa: CASSLHRFQETQYF

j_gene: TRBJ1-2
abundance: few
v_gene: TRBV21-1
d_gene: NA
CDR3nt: TGTGCCAGCAGCAAAGAAGTGGCAGAGTCTCTCTCCTTC
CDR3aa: CASSKEVAESLSF

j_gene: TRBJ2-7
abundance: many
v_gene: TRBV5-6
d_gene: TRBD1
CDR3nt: TGTGCCAGCAGCCGGGACAGGAGGACCTACGAGCAGTACTTC
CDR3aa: CASSRDRRTYEQYF

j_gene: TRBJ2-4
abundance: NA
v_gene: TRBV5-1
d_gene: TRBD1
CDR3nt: TGCGCCAGCAGCTTCGCGGGGACAGGGTTAGCCAAAAACATTCAGTACTTC
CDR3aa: CASSFAGTGLAKNIQYF

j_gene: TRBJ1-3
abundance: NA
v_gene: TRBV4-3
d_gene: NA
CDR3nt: TGCGCCAGCAGCCAAGATCTCCCAGGGTTCTCTGGAAACACCATATATTTT
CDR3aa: CASSQDLPGFSGNTIYF

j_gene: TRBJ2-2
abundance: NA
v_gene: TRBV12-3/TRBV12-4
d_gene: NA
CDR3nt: TGTGCCAGCAGGAAGAGGACAGCAAACACCGGGGAGCTGTTTTTT
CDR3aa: CASRKRTANTGELFF

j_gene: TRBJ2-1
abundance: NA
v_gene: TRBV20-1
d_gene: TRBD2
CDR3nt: TGCAGTGCTAGAGGCGGGAGGGGACGTGAGCAGTTCTTC
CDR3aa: CSARGGRGREQFF

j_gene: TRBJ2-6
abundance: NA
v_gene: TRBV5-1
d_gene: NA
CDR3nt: TGCGCCAGCAGCTCGACAAGCTCTGGGGCCAACGTCCTGACTTTC
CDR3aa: CASSSTSSGANVLTF

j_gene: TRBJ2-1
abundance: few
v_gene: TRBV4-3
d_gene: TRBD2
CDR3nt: TGCGCCAGCAGCCAGGTGTGGGGGGAGGGCCCCTACAATGAGCAGTTCTTC
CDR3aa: CASSQVWGEGPYNEQFF

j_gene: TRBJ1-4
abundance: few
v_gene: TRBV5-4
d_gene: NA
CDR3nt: TGTGCCAGCAGCTTGGCCGGCAACAATGAAAAACTGTTTTTT
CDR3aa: CASSLAGNNEKLFF

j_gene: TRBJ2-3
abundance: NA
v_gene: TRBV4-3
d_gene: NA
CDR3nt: TGCGCCAGCAGCCAAGATCGGGATGATACGCAGTATTTT
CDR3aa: CASSQDRDDTQYF

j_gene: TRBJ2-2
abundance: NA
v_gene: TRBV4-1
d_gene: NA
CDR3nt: TGCGCCAGCAGCCAATTTGGCACCGGGGAGCTGTTTTTT
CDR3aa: CASSQFGTGELFF

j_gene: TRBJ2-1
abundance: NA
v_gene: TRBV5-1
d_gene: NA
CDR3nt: TGCGCCAGCAGCTTGGCCTCGAACGGGAACAATGAGCAGTTCTTC
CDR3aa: CASSLASNGNNEQFF

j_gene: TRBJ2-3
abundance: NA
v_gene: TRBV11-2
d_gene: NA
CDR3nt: TGTGCCAGCAGCTCCGGACCAGACACAGATACGCAGTATTTT
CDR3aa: CASSSGPDTDTQYF

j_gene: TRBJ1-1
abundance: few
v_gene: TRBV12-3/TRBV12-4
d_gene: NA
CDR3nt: TGTGCCAGCAGTTTAGTGTTTGGCAGGAACACTGAAGCTTTCTTT
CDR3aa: CASSLVFGRNTEAFF

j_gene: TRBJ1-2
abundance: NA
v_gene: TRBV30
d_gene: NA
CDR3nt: TGTGCCTGGAGTATGGGGTTAGCTAACTATGGCTACACCTTC
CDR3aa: CAWSMGLANYGYTF

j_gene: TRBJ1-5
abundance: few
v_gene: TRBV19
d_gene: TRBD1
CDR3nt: TGTGCCAGTAGTACAGGACAGGGGATAAGCAATCAGCCCCAGCATTTT
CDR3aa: CASSTGQGISNQPQHF

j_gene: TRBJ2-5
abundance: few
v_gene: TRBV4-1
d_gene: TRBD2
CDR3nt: TGCGCCAGCAGCCAACGTTTAGCGGGGGGGCAGGAGACCCAGTACTTC
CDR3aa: CASSQRLAGGQETQYF

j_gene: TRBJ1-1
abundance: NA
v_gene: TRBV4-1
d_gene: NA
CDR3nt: TGCGCCAGCAGCCTATATGCCGGGGGTGCTGAAGCTTTCTTT
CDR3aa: CASSLYAGGAEAFF

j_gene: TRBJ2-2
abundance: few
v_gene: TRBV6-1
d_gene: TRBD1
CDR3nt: TGTGCCAGCAGTGGCCGGACAGGAAACACCGGGGAGCTGTTTTTT
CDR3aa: CASSGRTGNTGELFF

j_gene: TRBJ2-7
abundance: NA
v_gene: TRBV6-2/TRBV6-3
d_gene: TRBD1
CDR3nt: TGTGCCAGCAGTTACTCCCCGGTGACAGGGGCCTACGAGCAGTACTTC
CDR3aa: CASSYSPVTGAYEQYF

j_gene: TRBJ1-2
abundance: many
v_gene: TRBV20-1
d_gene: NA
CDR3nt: TGCAGTGCTAGAGGGACGTCTAACTATGGCTACACCTTC
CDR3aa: CSARGTSNYGYTF